The 11 T cell receptor beta chains listed next were all sequenced from one sample in a study of early T cells in non-severe SARS-CoV-2 infection (dated by TCRdb to 2020 to 2023). Library preparation used 5' RACE. TCRdb lists the instrument as NextSeq 500. TCRdb trimmed public reads at Q25 via fastp, called clones via MiXCR and kept in-frame beta chains. Each entry is one CDR3 protein sequence, shown with its most common DNA and genes. A total of some 87,000 distinct CDR3 sequences appear in this sample, 12% of them only once. The ten largest clonotypes hold about 2.7% of the sample. The sample comprised whole blood. The receptors here all came from an adult who was a healthcare worker with PCR-confirmed SARS-CoV-2 infection or an uninfected control (not recorded which).

This clonotype has ten or more counts. The V and J genes are TRBV12-3 or TRBV12-4 and TRBJ2-7, with D uncertain. The CDR3 length is 11 residues. Trimming shortened V by 6 bases and J by 3 bases, and 6 bases separated the two germline ends. As DNA, the CDR3 is TGTGCCAGCAGAGGAGACTACGAGCAGTACTTC. Translated: CASRGDYEQYF.

This chain uses TRBV12-3 or TRBV12-4 with TRBJ2-1, with 9 bases fitting TRBD1. This CDR3 has 14 residues. Trimming took 7 bases from V and 5 from J; bases not matched to a gene: 6. The CDR3 protein is CASTPGTGNNEQFF. CDR3 in DNA: TGTGCCAGCACCCCCGGGACAGGGAACAATGAGCAGTTCTTC.

This clonotype was observed many times. V gene TRBV20-1 combines with J gene TRBJ2-5; D call uncertain. Germline V gene sequence: CDR1 DFQATT, CDR2 SNEGSKA (reference sequence). Trimming cost V 6 bases and J 4 bases, with 15 bases left between them. The CDR3 covers 13 residues. CDR3 DNA: TGCAGTGCAGACGAAGGAGCTTTAGAGACCCAGTACTTC. It is translated as CSADEGALETQYF.

This clonotype was counted only a few times. The rearrangement joins TRBV20-1 to TRBJ1-6, with D perhaps matching TRBD1 (6 bases). The CDR3 is made up of 13 amino acids. Germline V gene sequence: CDR1 DFQATT, CDR2 SNEGSKA (reference sequence). The V gene lost 3 bases and the J gene lost 7 bases, with 10 bases spanning the gap. Here the CDR3 reads CSARRQDNSPLHF. As DNA, the CDR3 is TGCAGTGCTAGGCGACAGGACAATTCACCCCTCCACTTT.

The table lists this clonotype with a few counts. V is TRBV20-1 and J is TRBJ2-2; TRBD1 matches 8 bases. Germline lookup yields CDR1 DFQATT and CDR2 SNEGSKA (reference sequence). The ends lost 0 bases at V and 6 bases at J; junction bases unmatched: 9. This CDR3 is 16 amino acids long. CDR3 in amino acids: CSARERTGLVAGELFF. CDR3 DNA sequence: TGCAGTGCTAGAGAACGGACAGGGTTGGTGGCCGGGGAGCTGTTTTTT.

The chain carries TRBV29-1 and TRBJ2-3; D unresolved. This CDR3 is 14 amino acids long. CDR1 SQVTM and CDR2 ANQGSEA come from the germline V gene. V was trimmed by 7 bases and J by 2 bases, leaving 16 bases between them. CDR3 nucleotide sequence: TGCAGCGCCCATTGGAGTCAGCACACAGATACGCAGTATTTT. This encodes CSAHWSQHTDTQYF.

This clonotype has at least ten counts. V gene TRBV14 combines with J gene TRBJ2-1; 7 positions match TRBD1. V lost 5 bases and J lost 4; bases outside the gene matches: 8. The CDR3 is made up of 15 amino acids. The V gene's germline CDR1 is SGHDN and CDR2 FVKESK. The CDR3 here is CASSVLTGRYNEQFF. CDR3 in DNA: TGTGCCAGCAGCGTCCTGACAGGGCGTTACAATGAGCAGTTCTTC.

The rearrangement links TRBV9 to TRBJ2-1; 8 bases are shared with TRBD2. The CDR3 covers 14 residues. The germline CDR1 and CDR2 sequences are SGDLS and YYNGEE. Germline trimming cut 4 bases from V and 12 bases from J; bases unmatched to any gene: 12. CDR3 DNA sequence: TGTGCCAGCAGCCCTCGGGCCGGCGGGGGGTGGCAGTTCTTC. The encoded protein is CASSPRAGGGWQFF. Full variable domain (outside the CDR3, taken from reference TRBV9 and TRBJ2-1): DSGVTQTPKHLITATGQRVTLRCSPRSGDLSVYWYQQSLDQGLQFLIQYYNGEERAKGNILERFSAQQFPDLHSELNLSSLELGDSALYFCASSPRAGGGWQFFGPGTRLTVL.

The chain has TRBV7-9 and TRBJ2-5; D is uncertain. The V end lost 1 base, the J end lost 5 bases, and 8 bases lay between the germline ends. This CDR3 is 13 amino acids long. Germline V gene data show CDR1 as SEHNR and CDR2 as FQNEAQ (reference sequence). The CDR3 protein is CASSLVTGETQYF. CDR3 sequence (DNA): TGTGCCAGCAGCTTAGTGACTGGGGAGACCCAGTACTTC.

Details on this clonotype: A much bigger clone sits one base away, suggesting this may be a read error. The chain has TRBV7-6 and TRBJ2-1; 12 bases fit TRBD2. There are 15 residues in the CDR3. The germline V gene encodes CDR1 SGHVS and CDR2 FNYEAQ. The CDR3 here is CVSSKLAGGWNEQFF. CDR3 nucleotides: TGTGTCAGCAGCAAGCTAGCGGGAGGGTGGAATGAGCAGTTCTTC.

This clonotype was counted ten times or more. The chain links TRBV11-2 to TRBJ2-1; perhaps TRBD1 as D (6 bases). Germline CDR1 and CDR2: SGHAT and FQNNGV. CDR3 length: 17 amino acids. The V gene lost 3 bases and the J gene lost 4 bases, with 19 bases spanning the gap. The CDR3 protein is CASSFSLGQQLYNEQFF. CDR3 coding DNA: TGTGCCAGCAGCTTTAGCCTAGGACAGCAGCTATACAATGAGCAGTTCTTC.